What follows is one T cell receptor beta chain and its context. V gave up 6 bases and J gave up 7 bases; unmatched junction bases: 9. CDR3 length: 14 amino acids. From germline, CDR1 is SNHLY and CDR2 FYNNEI. The sample is drawn from a study of shared clonotypes between healthy human individuals. Each replicate PCR on the sorted subsets used approximately 180 ng DNA (approximately 27,000 T cell genomes). Here immunoSEQ multiplex PCR was the method, and the copy in TCRdb shows in-frame clones only, minus some. The sample lists about 1.1 million clones, 75% to 85% seen once, with approximately 0.52% in the top ten.

The chain combines TRBV2 with TRBJ1-2, with TRBD1 identical over 9 bases. The receptor comes from a man in his late teens or twenties in good health. Some clones in this sample may be carry-over from other donors' samples. The source material was memory CD4+ T cells from PBMCs. Noted subset: CD45RA-negative fraction. The CDR3 loop reads CASSPGQGRSGYTF. The CDR3 DNA is TGTGCCAGCAGCCCGGGACAGGGACGTTCTGGCTACACCTTC.